A single sample gave rise to the 2 T cell receptor beta chains below, sequenced in a study of blood T cell repertoires in COVID-19 (dated by TCRdb to 2020 to 2022). Library preparation employed the immunoSEQ multiplex PCR assay. The immuneACCESS repertoire file appears here via TCRdb, limited to in-frame rearrangements. These files lack a portion of the clones; in checked studies, under half of the deficit traces to unresolved V genes, and the cause of the others is not known. In this sample the table shows under 200,000 clones, around 88% of which occur a single time. Jointly, the top ten make up around 6% of the sample. The sample taken for sequencing was PBMCs or T cells enriched from blood (not recorded which). The source is a man in his forties or fifties with acute COVID-19.

The chain's CDR3 is CAWAGNTGELFF. The CDR3 DNA reads as TGTGCCTGGGCAGGGAACACCGGGGAGCTGTTTTTT. This chain uses TRBV30 with TRBJ2-2; no clear D gene. The V and J ends lost 5 bases and 1 base respectively, with 5 bases between them. Germline CDR1 and CDR2: GTSNPN and SVGIG (reference sequence). The CDR3 has 12 amino acids. The variable domain in full, completed from reference TRBV30 and TRBJ2-2, reads SQTIHQWPATLVQPVGSPLSLECTVEGTSNPNLYWYRQAAGRGLQLLFYSVGIGQISSEVPQNLSASRPQDRQFILSSKKLLLSDSGFYLCAWAGNTGELFFGEGSRLTVL.

CDR3 loop: CASSVIGTGYEQYF. The CDR3 DNA reads TGTGCCAGCAGCGTCATCGGGACAGGCTACGAGCAGTACTTC. This rearrangement joins TRBV9 to TRBJ2-7, with 8 bases lining up with TRBD1. Germline values: CDR1 SGDLS, CDR2 YYNGEE. V shed 2 bases and J 3 bases; nucleotides not matched to a gene: 4. The CDR3 is made up of 14 amino acids.